Listed below are T cell receptor beta chains from one sample, sequenced in a study of T cell changes during pregnancy in multiple sclerosis. This table comes from immunoSEQ multiplex PCR, and its TCRdb copy is limited to in-frame clones, with some not included. The data contain just under 70,000 clones, 91% of them singletons. This sample comprised peripheral blood, obtained in the second trimester of pregnancy. These TCRs come from a female donor with multiple sclerosis, enrolled in a pregnancy study. The CDR3 runs from the conserved cysteine through the conserved F or W. The order of the fields is V gene, clone size, J gene, D gene, CDR3 DNA, CDR3 protein. A D gene is named only where the DNA matches it firmly. Expanded clones are given a class, and other clones once, few, many or no size at all.

V: TRBV7-3; size: -; J: TRBJ2-7; D: -; DNA: TGTGCCAGCAGCTTGGAGGGGAGCCCACCCTACGAGCAGTACTTC; CDR3: CASSLEGSPPYEQYF
V: TRBV18; size: -; J: TRBJ2-2; D: TRBD1; DNA: TGTGCCAGCTCACCAATGGATTGGACAGGGTTAATCGCGAACACCGGGGAGCTGTTTTTT; CDR3: CASSPMDWTGLIANTGELFF
V: TRBV4-3; size: -; J: TRBJ1-4; D: -; DNA: TGCGCCAGCAGCCAACGTCGGGATGTGTTGTTTTTT; CDR3: CASSQRRDVLFF
V: TRBV27; size: few; J: TRBJ1-1; D: TRBD1; DNA: TGTGCCAGCAGTTTATACAGGGGGGAAGCTTTCTTT; CDR3: CASSLYRGEAFF
V: TRBV7-3; size: -; J: TRBJ1-1; D: -; DNA: TGTGCCAGCAGCTTCTTGGAGGGGAGGGAAGCTTTCTTT; CDR3: CASSFLEGREAFF
V: TRBV9; size: once; J: TRBJ2-3; D: -; DNA: TGTGCCAGCAGCGTAGTTCCAGGGGAAGATACGCAGTATTTT; CDR3: CASSVVPGEDTQYF
V: TRBV5-8; size: -; J: TRBJ1-5; D: -; DNA: TGTGCCAGCAGCTCTCTAAGGGGGACCCAGCCCCAGCATTTT; CDR3: CASSSLRGTQPQHF
V: TRBV5-4; size: -; J: TRBJ2-7; D: TRBD1; DNA: TGTGCCAGCAGCTTGGGTCCCGGACAGGGGAAGAAGAACGGCGAGCAGTACTTC; CDR3: CASSLGPGQGKKNGEQYF
V: TRBV7-2; size: -; J: TRBJ2-3; D: -; DNA: TGTGCCAGCAGCTTAGTCCTCAGATCCACAGATACGCAGTATTTT; CDR3: CASSLVLRSTDTQYF
V: TRBV7-2; size: -; J: TRBJ1-1; D: -; DNA: TGTGCCAGCAGCGAAGACAGGAACACTGAAGCTTTCTTT; CDR3: CASSEDRNTEAFF
V: TRBV6-1; size: -; J: TRBJ1-1; D: TRBD1; DNA: TGTGCCAGCAGTGGGGTAAAGACAGGGCTGAACACTGAAGCTTTCTTT; CDR3: CASSGVKTGLNTEAFF
V: TRBV6-5; size: once; J: TRBJ1-2; D: -; DNA: TGTGCCAGCGGCCTTGCGTCCGGGGGGCTTGGTGGCTACACCTTC; CDR3: CASGLASGGLGGYTF
V: TRBV9; size: -; J: TRBJ1-5; D: -; DNA: TGTGCCAGCAGCCCCGGGAACAGTCGCAATCAGCCCCAGCATTTT; CDR3: CASSPGNSRNQPQHF
V: TRBV7-2; size: -; J: TRBJ1-2; D: -; DNA: TGTGCCAGCAGCTCAGCACAGAACTATGGCTACACCTTC; CDR3: CASSSAQNYGYTF
V: TRBV7-8; size: -; J: TRBJ2-5; D: TRBD2; DNA: TGTGCCAGCAGCCATAGCGGGGGAGAGACCCAGTACTTC; CDR3: CASSHSGGETQYF
V: TRBV6-6; size: -; J: TRBJ2-7; D: -; DNA: TGTGCCAGCAGTTACTCGAAGTCGCGAGGGCGCCACGAGCAGTACTTC; CDR3: CASSYSKSRGRHEQYF
V: TRBV27; size: -; J: TRBJ1-6; D: -; DNA: TGTGCCAGCCGCCCGCACCCGGACGGGAGCTCCTATAATTCACCCCTCCACTTT; CDR3: CASRPHPDGSSYNSPLHF
V: TRBV30; size: -; J: TRBJ1-3; D: -; DNA: TGTGCCTGGACGACAGATCCCTCTGGAAACACCATATATTTT; CDR3: CAWTTDPSGNTIYF